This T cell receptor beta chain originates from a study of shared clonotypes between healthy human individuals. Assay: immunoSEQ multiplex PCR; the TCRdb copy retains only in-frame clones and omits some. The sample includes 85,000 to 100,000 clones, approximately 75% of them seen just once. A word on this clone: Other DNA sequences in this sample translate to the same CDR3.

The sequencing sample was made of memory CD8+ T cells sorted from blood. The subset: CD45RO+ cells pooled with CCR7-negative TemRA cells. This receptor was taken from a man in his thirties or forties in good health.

The CDR3 DNA is TGTGCCAGCAGCGTAGGGGAGAGCACAGATACGCAGTATTTT. The encoded protein is CASSVGESTDTQYF. The chain joins TRBV9 to TRBJ2-3; D is possibly TRBD2 (5 bases). V lost 0 bases, J lost 0 bases, and 5 bases lay in between. The CDR3 sequence is 14 residues long. Germline V gives CDR1 SGDLS, CDR2 YYNGEE.